The rows below give T cell receptor beta chains drawn from one sample of a study of cytomegalovirus exposure and HLA in healthy donors. Sequenced by immunoSEQ multiplex PCR; TCRdb stores in-frame clones only, minus some. The sample holds about 130,000 clones, around 78% seen once. The sample comprised PBMCs. These receptors were taken from a middle-aged man in good health and CMV-seronegative. CDR3s include the opening cysteine and the closing phenylalanine or tryptophan. A D gene is named only where the DNA matches it firmly. The size of a clone is reported for some rows only, either as once, few or many, or as a class for expanded clones.

TRBJ2-7	TRBV4-3	once	TRBD1	CASSQEITGTATYEQYF	TGCGCCAGCAGCCAAGAGATCACCGGGACAGCGACCTACGAGCAGTACTTC
TRBJ2-5	TRBV9	-	TRBD2	CASSVGRSGGAWETQYF	TGTGCCAGCAGCGTAGGACGAAGCGGGGGGGCCTGGGAGACCCAGTACTTC
TRBJ1-2	TRBV7-2	-	TRBD1	CASSSRDRVSFGYTF	TGTGCCAGCAGCAGCCGGGACAGGGTTTCATTTGGCTACACCTTC
TRBJ2-7	TRBV10-3	-	-	CAISDRGGYEQYF	TGTGCCATCAGTGACAGGGGCGGTTACGAGCAGTACTTC
TRBJ1-1	TRBV27	-	TRBD1	CASSRTGVYTEAFF	TGTGCCAGCAGCCGGACAGGGGTATACACTGAAGCTTTCTTT
TRBJ2-1	TRBV7-3	-	-	CASSLMLSSYNEQFF	TGTGCCAGCAGCTTAATGCTTAGCTCCTACAATGAGCAGTTCTTC
TRBJ2-5	TRBV13	-	-	CASSFRGWETQYF	TGTGCCAGCAGCTTCCGCGGATGGGAGACCCAGTACTTC
TRBJ2-2	TRBV7-9	once	-	CSSSLGQNTGELFF	TGTTCCAGCAGCTTGGGACAGAACACCGGGGAGCTGTTTTTT
TRBJ1-2	TRBV20-1	-	-	CSAGQYGYTF	TGCAGTGCCGGACAGTACGGCTACACCTTC
TRBJ1-1	TRBV13	-	-	CASSLATGKNTEAFF	TGTGCCAGCAGCTTAGCCACCGGGAAGAACACTGAAGCTTTCTTT
TRBJ2-3	TRBV7-8	-	TRBD2	CASILTSGRDTQYF	TGTGCCAGCATTTTGACTAGCGGAAGAGATACGCAGTATTTT
TRBJ1-1	TRBV5-1	-	-	CASSPRTENTEAFF	TGCGCCAGCAGCCCGCGGACAGAGAACACTGAAGCTTTCTTT
TRBJ2-6	TRBV27	-	-	CASSSRSSGANVLTF	TGTGCCAGCAGTTCCCGGAGCTCTGGGGCCAACGTCCTGACTTTC
TRBJ1-1	TRBV5-6	-	-	CASSLASAGASQTEAFF	TGTGCCAGCAGCTTGGCAAGCGCGGGGGCTAGCCAAACTGAAGCTTTCTTT
TRBJ2-1	TRBV19	-	TRBD2	CASRHASGGNWEQFF	TGTGCCAGTAGGCATGCTAGCGGGGGAAACTGGGAGCAGTTCTTC
TRBJ2-1	TRBV7-9	-	TRBD2	CSSSLHGGLAGVSNEQFF	TGTTCCAGCAGCTTACACGGGGGACTAGCGGGGGTCAGCAATGAGCAGTTCTTC
TRBJ2-5	TRBV4-2	-	-	CASSQEGAQSGTQYF	TGTGCCAGCAGCCAAGAAGGGGCCCAGAGTGGGACCCAGTACTTC
TRBJ1-6	TRBV7-3	-	-	CASSLSPSLSNSPLHF	TGTGCCAGCAGCTTATCCCCGTCTCTCTCTAATTCACCCCTCCACTTT
TRBJ2-2	TRBV18	-	TRBD1	CASSPPGQATGELFF	TGTGCCAGCTCACCCCCCGGACAGGCCACCGGGGAGCTGTTTTTT
TRBJ1-2	TRBV28	-	TRBD1	CASSFGNKYRGRWFF	TGTGCCAGCAGTTTTGGTAATAAATACAGGGGCCGTTGGTTCTTC
TRBJ2-4	TRBV7-8	-	TRBD2	CASTGGGNIQYF	TGTGCCAGCACCGGGGGGGGGAACATTCAGTACTTC
TRBJ2-4	TRBV4-1	-	TRBD2	CASSYPEGLAKNSQYF	TGCGCCAGCAGCTACCCAGAGGGACTAGCCAAAAACAGTCAGTACTTC
TRBJ2-7	TRBV6-6	-	TRBD1	CASSFTGTGVYEQYF	TGTGCCAGCAGTTTTACCGGGACAGGAGTCTACGAGCAGTACTTC
TRBJ2-1	TRBV19	-	TRBD2	CASSRGLAGSYNEQFF	TGTGCCAGTAGTAGGGGACTAGCGGGGTCCTACAATGAGCAGTTCTTC
TRBJ1-2	TRBV10-3	-	TRBD1	CAISELWTGAEGRYGYTF	TGTGCCATCAGTGAGCTATGGACAGGGGCTGAAGGGCGTTATGGCTACACCTTC
TRBJ2-7	TRBV7-8	-	TRBD1	CASSQARGQGDYEQYF	TGTGCCAGCAGCCAAGCGCGTGGACAGGGGGACTACGAGCAGTACTTC
TRBJ1-1	TRBV5-1	few	-	CASSLQARGEAFF	TGCGCCAGCAGCTTGCAGGCCCGGGGTGAAGCTTTCTTT
TRBJ1-1	TRBV6-6	few	-	CASSPGGRTEAFF	TGTGCCAGCAGTCCGGGGGGGCGGACTGAAGCTTTCTTT
TRBJ1-1	TRBV27	-	-	CASSPQGGIEAFF	TGTGCCAGCAGTCCGCAGGGCGGCATTGAAGCTTTCTTT
TRBJ2-7	TRBV28	-	-	CASSLYDRYYEQYF	TGTGCCAGCAGTCTTTATGACAGATACTACGAGCAGTACTTC
TRBJ2-1	TRBV5-1	-	-	CASSLLGPLSYNEQFF	TGCGCCAGCAGCTTGCTGGGGCCCCTATCCTACAATGAGCAGTTCTTC
TRBJ2-3	TRBV5-1	-	-	CASSSSSGADTQYF	TGCGCCAGCAGCTCTTCCAGCGGAGCAGATACGCAGTATTTT
TRBJ2-7	TRBV6-6	-	TRBD1	CASNTRGQSYEQYF	TGTGCCAGCAACACAAGGGGACAGAGCTACGAGCAGTACTTC
TRBJ2-1	TRBV27	-	TRBD1	CASSSRSWGQVSSAQFF	TGTGCCAGCAGTTCCCGTTCTTGGGGACAGGTGAGTTCGGCGCAGTTCTTC
TRBJ2-7	TRBV13	-	TRBD1	CASSPWTGGTYEQYF	TGTGCCAGCAGCCCCTGGACAGGGGGAACCTACGAGCAGTACTTC
TRBJ2-2	TRBV27	-	-	CASSPQGWNTGELFF	TGTGCCAGCAGTCCGCAGGGATGGAACACCGGGGAGCTGTTTTTT